One sample yielded the 21 T cell receptor beta chains listed below, sequenced in a study of tumour-infiltrating T cells in Burkitt lymphoma (TCRdb year 2020). Receptor amplification or capture employed the immunoSEQ multiplex PCR assay. The immuneACCESS repertoire file appears here via TCRdb, limited to in-frame rearrangements. These files lack a portion of the clones; in checked studies, under half of the deficit traces to unresolved V genes, and the cause of the others is not known. Here the sample has some 5,800 clones; roughly a tenth occur a single time. The ten largest clonotypes hold around 2.4% of the sample. Input material: tumor tissue. These receptors were collected from a human donor with diffuse large B-cell lymphoma.

The V gene is TRBV9, the J gene TRBJ1-3; D gene uncertain. V lost 4 bases and J lost 4, with 12 bases in between. Germline V gives CDR1 SGDLS, CDR2 YYNGEE. This CDR3 spans 14 amino acids. The CDR3, as DNA: TGTGCCAGCAGCCCTTCGAGAGGGGGAAACACCATATATTTT. Translation: CASSPSRGGNTIYF.

By share, this clone counts as medium-sized (0.01 to 0.1%). V is TRBV5-8 and J is TRBJ2-5, with 7 bases lining up with TRBD1. This CDR3 contains 16 residues. The V segment lost 4 bases and the J segment 4 bases; nucleotides outside the gene matches: 13. Germline V CDR1 and CDR2: SGHTS, YDEGEE. The CDR3, as DNA: TGTGCCAGCAGCCTTACCGGGACAGTACGAGGAGAGACCCAGTACTTC. Its protein is CASSLTGTVRGETQYF.

This clone occurred a few times. The chain couples TRBV7-8 to TRBJ1-2; tentative D call: TRBD1 (5 bases). CDR1 and CDR2 from the germline V gene are SGHVS and FQNEAQ. The V and J ends lost 4 bases and 4 bases respectively, with 7 bases between them. The CDR3 spans 12 residues. DNA for the CDR3: TGTGCCAGCAGCTCCGGGACCTATGGCTACACCTTC. It codes for CASSSGTYGYTF.

Here the CDR3 reads CASSFLAEQFF. DNA of the CDR3: TGTGCCAGCAGCTTCCTGGCGGAGCAGTTCTTC. The V and J genes are TRBV5-4 and TRBJ2-1, with unresolved D. CDR1 and CDR2 (germline): SGHNT, YYREEE (reference sequence). The CDR3 spans 11 residues. The V gene lost 2 bases and the J gene lost 10 bases, with 7 bases spanning the gap. Full variable domain (rest looked up from reference TRBV5-4 and TRBJ2-1): ETGVTQSPTHLIKTRGQQVTLRCSSQSGHNTVSWYQQALGQGPQFIFQYYREEENGRGNFPPRFSGLQFPNYSSELNVNALELDDSALYLCASSFLAEQFFGPGTRLTVL.

V and J are TRBV5-4 and TRBJ1-1; 8 nucleotides match TRBD1. Losses at the gene ends were 5 bases for V and 5 bases for J; bases not matched to a gene: 14. Germline assignment: CDR1 SGHNT and CDR2 YYREEE (reference sequence). The CDR3 runs 16 residues. The CDR3 nucleotides read TGTGCCAGCAGGGAAGGACAGGGCGTAGCGAGAACTGAAGCTTTCTTT. Protein: CASREGQGVARTEAFF.

This clone was counted only a few times. V is TRBV7-7 and J is TRBJ2-2; TRBD1 aligns across 7 bases. V shed 2 bases, J shed 6 bases, and the junction held 3 bases outside the gene matches. Germline V gene sequence: CDR1 SSHAT, CDR2 FNYEAQ (reference sequence). This CDR3 region has 14 residues. The CDR3 loop is CASSLTQGAGELFF. In nucleotides, the CDR3 is TGTGCCAGCAGCTTAACCCAGGGGGCCGGGGAGCTGTTTTTT.

V is TRBV21-1 and J is TRBJ2-3; the DNA was not compared with TRBD1, the D call given in the table. TRBV21-1 is a documented pseudogene. The CDR3 runs to 16 residues. CDR3 protein: CASSKERRAGADTQYF. The CDR3 DNA sequence: TGTGCCAGCAGCAAAGAGCGCAGGGCAGGGGCAGATACGCAGTATTTT.

The V gene is TRBV25-1, the J gene TRBJ1-5; 10 positions match TRBD1. The germline V gene has CDR1 MGHDK and CDR2 SYGVNS. There are 14 residues in the CDR3. V lost 8 bases to trimming and J lost 7 bases; unmatched junction nucleotides: 8. The CDR3 loop reads CASAGTGEEQPQHF. DNA for the CDR3: TGTGCCAGCGCCGGGACAGGGGAAGAACAGCCCCAGCATTTT.

This clone has a handful of counts. The chain uses TRBV4-1 and TRBJ1-1; D is uncertain. The CDR3 loop spans 13 amino acids. Germline assignment: CDR1 MGHRA and CDR2 YSYEKL. Deletions cut 0 bases from V and 5 bases from J, with 7 bases between. The CDR3 region is CASSQEEGTEAFF. The CDR3 DNA follows: TGCGCCAGCAGCCAAGAAGAAGGGACTGAAGCTTTCTTT.

The chain is built from TRBV7-9 and TRBJ2-5; D might be TRBD1 or TRBD2, each matching 6 bases. V was cut by 2 bases and J by 4 bases, with 20 bases left in between. The CDR3 is made up of 17 amino acids. Germline-derived CDR1 and CDR2 are SEHNR and FQNEAQ (reference sequence). The CDR3 DNA follows: TGTGCCAGCAGCTTATACAGGGACTGGAAGGGGTCAGAGACCCAGTACTTC. Translating it yields CASSLYRDWKGSETQYF.

This clone was seen a few times. The chain couples TRBV7-9 to TRBJ1-5; 7 bases map to TRBD1. Per germline, CDR1 SEHNR and CDR2 FQNEAQ (reference sequence). The length of the CDR3 is 14 residues. Unmatched junction bases numbered 7, after V lost 6 bases and J lost 5 bases. CDR3 nucleotide sequence: TGTGCCAGCAGGGCCGGGACAGAAGATCAGCCCCAGCATTTT. It codes for CASRAGTEDQPQHF.

This clone appeared a few times. The gene calls are TRBV5-4 and TRBJ1-5; a weak D match, TRBD1 (5 bases). The CDR3 sequence is 15 residues long. Trimming removed 2 bases from V and 2 bases from J, with 11 bases in between. Germline lookup yields CDR1 SGHNT and CDR2 YYREEE (reference sequence). CDR3 in amino acids: CASSFGPGGNQPQHF. The CDR3 DNA is TGTGCCAGCAGCTTCGGTCCGGGGGGCAATCAGCCCCAGCATTTT.

This chain uses TRBV7-8 with TRBJ1-6, with a possible D match to TRBD1 (5 bases). The CDR3 extends over 15 amino acids. V lost 5 bases and J 7 bases, leaving 15 bases between the germline ends. The germline V gene encodes CDR1 SGHVS and CDR2 FQNEAQ. CDR3 amino acids: CASSLWLTENSPLHF. The CDR3 DNA follows: TGTGCCAGCAGCCTCTGGCTGACAGAAAATTCACCCCTCCACTTT.

The V call is TRBV6-6, the J call TRBJ2-7; maybe TRBD1 (6 bases). The CDR3 extends over 14 amino acids. Trimming stripped 5 bases from V and 2 bases from J, with 13 bases between. CDR1 is MNHNY and CDR2 is SVGAGI in the germline V gene (reference sequence). This CDR3 is CASSQAGDPYEQYF. DNA of the CDR3: TGTGCCAGCAGTCAAGCAGGGGATCCCTACGAGCAGTACTTC.

CDR3 loop: CASSATPQGHEQYF. DNA of the CDR3: TGTGCCAGCTCAGCGACACCTCAGGGGCACGAGCAGTACTTC. V and J are TRBV18 and TRBJ2-7; TRBD1 might be the D (6 bases). The CDR3 is made up of 14 amino acids. V was clipped by 5 bases and J by 5 bases, with 16 bases between them. Germline V gene lookup returns CDR1 KGHSH and CDR2 LQKENI. The full variable domain, its missing parts supplied by reference TRBV18 and TRBJ2-7, is NAGVMQNPRHLVRRRGQEARLRCSPMKGHSHVYWYRQLPEEGLKFMVYLQKENIIDESGMPKERFSAEFPKEGPSILRIQQVVRGDSAAYFCASSATPQGHEQYFGPGTRLTVT.

This clone was seen only a few times. The chain combines TRBV5-8 with TRBJ2-7; 7 bases fit TRBD1. The junction had 1 base not matched to a gene; V was cut back by 4 bases and J by 0 bases. Germline CDR1 and CDR2: SGHTS and YDEGEE. The CDR3 totals 13 residues. For the CDR3, the DNA is TGTGCCAGCAGCAGGACAGGCTCCTACGAGCAGTACTTC. It specifies CASSRTGSYEQYF.

This clone has more than one count but fewer than ten. V gene TRBV28 combines with J gene TRBJ2-5; 8 bases align to TRBD1. The V gene end was trimmed by 5 bases and the J gene end by 1 base; junction bases not matched to a gene: 6. The length of the CDR3 is 15 residues. Looked up from germline, CDR1 is MDHEN and CDR2 is SYDVKM. CDR3 bases: TGTGCCAGCAGTGTGACAGGGGTGACCCAAGAGACCCAGTACTTC. Translating it yields CASSVTGVTQETQYF.

The sample holds a few counts of this clone. The chain combines TRBV7-8 with TRBJ2-2; the D gene is possibly TRBD2 (5 bases). There are 13 residues in the CDR3. Deletions cut 5 bases from V and 3 bases from J, with 7 bases between. Germline values: CDR1 SGHVS, CDR2 FQNEAQ. The CDR3 sequence is CASSPDYTGELFF. DNA for the CDR3: TGTGCCAGCAGCCCGGACTACACCGGGGAGCTGTTTTTT.

This clone was picked up a small number of times. The V gene is TRBV5-6, the J gene TRBJ2-1; D not resolved. The germline gives CDR1 SGHDT, CDR2 YYEEEE. V dropped 1 base and J dropped 7 bases, with 6 bases sitting between them. The CDR3 is 12 residues long. This chain's CDR3 is CASSLNRNEQFF. The CDR3 DNA reads TGTGCCAGCAGCTTGAATCGGAATGAGCAGTTCTTC.

The gene calls are TRBV11-2 and TRBJ2-5; TRBD2 aligns across 12 bases. The CDR3 has 16 residues. The germline CDR1 and CDR2 sequences are SGHAT and FQNNGV. Losses at the gene ends were 4 bases for V and 4 bases for J; bases not matched to a gene: 7. The CDR3 DNA is TGTGCCAGCAGCTCCGGACTAGCGGGGTGGTCAGAGACCCAGTACTTC. Protein: CASSSGLAGWSETQYF. The variable domain in full, completed from reference TRBV11-2 and TRBJ2-5, reads EAGVAQSPRYKIIEKRQSVAFWCNPISGHATLYWYQQILGQGPKLLIQFQNNGVVDDSQLPKDRFSAERLKGVDSTLKIQPAKLEDSAVYLCASSSGLAGWSETQYFGPGTRLLVL.

This clone was counted a few times. The V gene is TRBV7-2, the J gene TRBJ1-1; D remains ambiguous. Deletions cut 5 bases from V and 0 bases from J, with 7 bases between. Germline assignment: CDR1 SGHTA and CDR2 FQGNSA. This CDR3 region has 13 residues. CDR3 sequence: CASSVRLNTEAFF. CDR3 DNA sequence: TGTGCCAGCAGCGTCAGATTGAACACTGAAGCTTTCTTT.